The 10 T cell receptor beta chains below all came from one sample that was sequenced in a study of blood T cell repertoires in COVID-19. Clones were sequenced by immunoSEQ multiplex PCR, and TCRdb holds only the in-frame ones, with some missing. This sample has approximately 330,000 clones; 65% to 90% occur once, and the top ten carry approximately 4.4%. Material for sequencing was PBMCs or T cells enriched from blood (not recorded which). The receptors were gathered from a woman aged 40-49 years with acute COVID-19.

The table lists this clone with a few counts. The V call is TRBV2, the J call TRBJ1-3; 8 bases agree with TRBD1. The CDR3 spans 17 residues. The germline V gene has CDR1 SNHLY and CDR2 FYNNEI. After removal of 8 bases from V and 0 bases from J, the junction contained 12 bases not matched to a gene. DNA for the CDR3: TGTGCCAGCCGCGAGGACAGGGTAGTTCTCTCTGGAAACACCATATATTTT. It yields the protein CASREDRVVLSGNTIYF.

The CDR3 loop is CASSLGRGTSTDTQYF. The DNA for the CDR3 is TGCGCCAGCAGCTTGGGCAGGGGCACTAGCACAGATACGCAGTATTTT. This sequence joins TRBV5-1 and TRBJ2-3; D is perhaps TRBD1 (6 bases). The CDR3 has 16 amino acids. Germline V CDR1 and CDR2: SGHRS, YFSETQ. The V end was cut by 0 bases, the J end by 0 bases, with 11 bases between.

V and J are TRBV15 and TRBJ2-7, with 8 bases aligning to TRBD1. Germline V gives CDR1 LNHNV, CDR2 YYDKDF (reference sequence). The J segment lost 4 bases and the V segment lost 0 bases, leaving 8 bases of the junction unmatched. The length of the CDR3 is 16 residues. CDR3 residues: CATSRDSGQDRYEQYF. The CDR3 coding sequence is TGTGCCACCAGCAGAGATTCGGGACAGGATAGGTACGAGCAGTACTTC.

This clone was observed a single time. The chain combines TRBV19 with TRBJ2-3; TRBD2 might be the D (5 bases). The germline V and J ends were trimmed by 4 bases and 1 base, with 12 bases remaining between them. The germline V gene has CDR1 LNHDA and CDR2 SQIVND (reference sequence). CDR3 length equals 15 residues. The CDR3 DNA follows: TGTGCCAGTAGTACCCGGGAAACAGGCACAGATACGCAGTATTTT. Translating it yields CASSTRETGTDTQYF.

The chain recombines TRBV18 with TRBJ1-5; 9 bases map to TRBD1. The trim removed 4 bases at V and 3 bases at J, leaving 25 bases unmatched. The germline gives CDR1 KGHSH, CDR2 LQKENI. The CDR3 runs to 22 residues. The CDR3 region is CASSRSQGTGTGLLRHNQPQHF. The CDR3 DNA sequence: TGTGCCAGCTCACGGTCTCAAGGAACCGGGACAGGGCTCCTCCGTCACAATCAGCCCCAGCATTTT.

The chain employs TRBV29-1 and TRBJ2-7, with a tentative D call TRBD1 (6 bases). With 6 bases removed from V and 3 bases from J, the gap between germline ends came to 12 bases. Germline-derived CDR1 and CDR2 are SQVTM and ANQGSEA. The CDR3 runs 12 residues. The CDR3 loop is CSVLGRGYEQYF. Written as DNA, the CDR3 is TGCAGCGTGCTAGGCAGGGGCTACGAGCAGTACTTC.

The V call is TRBV5-1, the J call TRBJ2-4; 8 bases line up with TRBD2. The CDR3 consists of 14 residues. Per germline, CDR1 SGHRS and CDR2 YFSETQ. Germline trimming cut 4 bases from V and 8 bases from J; bases unmatched to any gene: 8. CDR3: CASSGGLVLDIQYF. The CDR3 nucleotides are TGCGCCAGCAGCGGGGGACTAGTTTTGGACATTCAGTACTTC.

The CDR3 protein is CASSIETGGTYEQYF. In nucleotides, the CDR3 is TGTGCCAGTAGTATAGAGACAGGGGGTACCTACGAGCAGTACTTC. The gene calls are TRBV19 and TRBJ2-7; 9 nucleotides agree with TRBD1. The CDR3 extends over 15 amino acids. Trimming at V came to 0 bases and at J to 2 bases, leaving 2 bases not matched to a gene. Germline V gene lookup returns CDR1 LNHDA and CDR2 SQIVND (reference sequence).

The chain has TRBV5-1 and TRBJ1-6; D is uncertain. The CDR3 has 14 amino acids. Germline CDR1 SGHRS, CDR2 YFSETQ. Trimming shortened V by 0 bases and J by 5 bases, and 6 bases separated the two germline ends. The CDR3 nucleotides read TGCGCCAGCAGCTTGGTGTCAGATAATTCACCCCTCCACTTT. Amino acids: CASSLVSDNSPLHF.

This chain connects TRBV9 to TRBJ1-4; 8 bases map to TRBD1. This CDR3 is 15 amino acids long. Germline assignment: CDR1 SGDLS and CDR2 YYNGEE. Unmatched junction bases numbered 10, after V lost 4 bases and J lost 8 bases. In nucleotides, the CDR3 is TGTGCCAGCAGCCGATCAGGGGGCGGAGGGGAAAAACTGTTTTTT. Amino acid sequence: CASSRSGGGGEKLFF.